Listed below are T cell receptor beta chains from one sample, sequenced in a study of T cell responses to AZD1222 COVID-19 vaccine. This table comes from immunoSEQ multiplex PCR, and its TCRdb copy is limited to in-frame clones, with some not included. The sample holds around 84,000 clones, around 88% seen once. The sequenced sample was peripheral blood, obtained on day 0 of MenACWY control vaccination. These receptors all come from an adult in good health. CDR3s include the opening cysteine and the closing phenylalanine or tryptophan. D genes are given only for firm matches. Clone sizes are given selectively: once, few, many, or a class where the clone is expanded.

d_call j_call v_call clone_size cdr3_aa cdr3_nt
. TRBJ2-7 TRBV6-5 once CASSYSWQGAYEQYF TGTGCCAGCAGTTACTCATGGCAGGGAGCCTACGAGCAGTACTTC
. TRBJ2-5 TRBV3-1/TRBV3-2 . CASSPGAREGVETQYF TGTGCCAGCAGCCCCGGGGCCAGGGAAGGGGTGGAGACCCAGTACTTC
. TRBJ1-5 TRBV6-5 few CASSYSYGLPGPQHF TGTGCCAGCAGTTACTCGTACGGACTGCCGGGGCCCCAGCATTTT
TRBD1 TRBJ1-4 TRBV7-9 . CASSLGQGHREKLFF TGTGCCAGCAGCTTGGGACAGGGGCATCGGGAAAAACTGTTTTTT
TRBD1 TRBJ1-5 TRBV19 . CASSPATGRANQPQHF TGTGCCAGTAGCCCGGCGACAGGGAGGGCCAATCAGCCCCAGCATTTT
. TRBJ2-2 TRBV2 few CASSETAGTGELFF TGTGCCAGCAGTGAAACGGCAGGCACCGGGGAGCTGTTTTTT
. TRBJ1-6 TRBV13 . CASSLGAGVDSPLHF TGTGCCAGCAGCTTAGGGGCAGGGGTAGACTCACCCCTCCACTTT
. TRBJ2-5 TRBV6-5 . CASSILGETQYF TGTGCCAGCAGCATCTTGGGAGAGACCCAGTACTTC
. TRBJ2-3 TRBV7-2 . CASSLAGYADTQYF TGTGCCAGCAGCTTAGCGGGTTACGCAGATACGCAGTATTTT
. TRBJ1-6 TRBV4-2 . CASSLDRPYNSPLHF TGTGCCAGCAGCCTGGACCGTCCCTATAATTCACCCCTCCACTTT
. TRBJ1-1 TRBV6-5 once CASSYSRRHSNTEAFF TGTGCCAGCAGTTACTCGCGTCGACATTCGAACACTGAAGCTTTCTTT
. TRBJ1-1 TRBV19 . CASSARREDTEAFF TGTGCCAGTAGTGCTAGGCGGGAGGACACTGAAGCTTTCTTT
. TRBJ1-4 TRBV18 . CASSPSSLEKLFF TGTGCCAGCTCACCGTCGAGCCTGGAGAAACTGTTTTTT
TRBD1 TRBJ2-1 TRBV5-1 once CASSLVQGASNEQFF TGCGCCAGCAGCTTGGTTCAGGGGGCCTCCAATGAGCAGTTCTTC
. TRBJ1-5 TRBV6-6 once CASSYMSSNQPQHF TGTGCCAGCAGTTACATGAGTAGCAATCAGCCCCAGCATTTT
. TRBJ2-7 TRBV28 . CASSPPGRPNEQYF TGTGCCAGCAGTCCGCCGGGCCGGCCTAACGAGCAGTACTTC
TRBD1 TRBJ1-5 TRBV5-8 . CASSPRTGPNQPQHF TGTGCCAGCAGCCCCCGGACAGGGCCCAATCAGCCCCAGCATTTT
. TRBJ2-7 TRBV12-1 once CASSSTRNYEQYF TGTGCCAGCAGCTCGACTAGAAACTACGAGCAGTACTTC
TRBD2 TRBJ2-5 TRBV29-1 . CSVGGSGGFQETQYF TGCAGCGTTGGTGGAAGCGGGGGCTTCCAAGAGACCCAGTACTTC